What follows are 20 T cell receptor beta chains derived from one specimen sequenced in a study of PD-L1 blockade in urothelial cancer. Produced via immunoSEQ multiplex PCR; TCRdb's table is partial and in-frame only. The repertoire holds some 84,000 clones, roughly 90% seen once, with approximately 6% in the top ten. Sequenced material: PBMCs, taken around atezolizumab (anti-PD-L1) treatment. These receptors came from a woman aged 65 to 85 with urothelial cancer.

This chain joins TRBV19 and TRBJ1-3; D is perhaps TRBD1 (6 bases). The CDR3 loop spans 15 amino acids. Germline CDR1 and CDR2: LNHDA and SQIVND (reference sequence). V was cut by 4 bases and J by 0 bases, with 10 bases left in between. The CDR3 sequence: CASSSNRASGNTIYF. CDR3 DNA sequence: TGTGCCAGTAGTAGTAACAGGGCCTCTGGAAACACCATATATTTT.

This clone was seen just once. The chain couples TRBV5-1 to TRBJ2-5; TRBD1 matches at 9 bases. CDR1 is SGHRS and CDR2 is YFSETQ in the germline V gene. This CDR3 comprises 14 residues. J was trimmed by 4 bases and V by 4 bases; bases with no gene match: 5. The CDR3 nucleotides are TGCGCCAGCAGCATGGGACAGGGTGTAGAGACCCAGTACTTC. Translating gives CASSMGQGVETQYF.

CDR3 in amino acids: CASSPQAGATNEQFF. As DNA, the CDR3 is TGTGCCAGCAGCCCCCAAGCGGGGGCAACTAATGAGCAGTTCTTC. The chain has TRBV7-9 and TRBJ2-1; TRBD2 aligns across 8 bases. The ends lost 5 bases at V and 7 bases at J; junction bases unmatched: 10. The germline V gene encodes CDR1 SEHNR and CDR2 FQNEAQ (reference sequence). CDR3 length equals 15 residues.

As concerns this clone: An end of the junction differs from the germline gene, which may be a read error. V gene TRBV7-9 combines with J gene TRBJ2-3; 9 bases map to TRBD1. Germline CDR1 SEHNR, CDR2 FQNEAQ (reference sequence). There are 16 residues in the CDR3. This CDR3 is CASSAPGTGSTDTQYF. For the CDR3, the DNA is TGCGCCAGCAGCGCGCCCGGGACAGGGAGCACAGATACGCAGTATTTT.

The table lists this clone with a few counts. This rearrangement joins TRBV9 to TRBJ1-5; 10 positions match TRBD1. The germline gives CDR1 SGDLS, CDR2 YYNGEE. The CDR3 runs 15 residues. After removal of 4 bases from V and 4 bases from J, the junction contained 5 bases not matched to a gene. In nucleotides, the CDR3 is TGTGCCAGCAGCCCCGGGACAGGGGCGAATCAGCCCCAGCATTTT. It specifies CASSPGTGANQPQHF. The full variable domain, completed using reference TRBV9 and TRBJ1-5, is DSGVTQTPKHLITATGQRVTLRCSPRSGDLSVYWYQQSLDQGLQFLIQYYNGEERAKGNILERFSAQQFPDLHSELNLSSLELGDSALYFCASSPGTGANQPQHFGDGTRLSIL.

The chain has TRBV30 and TRBJ1-1; a weak D match, TRBD1 (6 bases). Germline assignment: CDR1 GTSNPN and CDR2 SVGIG (reference sequence). V was trimmed by 3 bases and J by 1 base, leaving 21 bases between them. The CDR3 extends over 17 amino acids. In DNA, the CDR3 is TGTGCCTGGAGACAAATCTGGGGGCACCCCAGGAACACTGAAGCTTTCTTT. Its translation is CAWRQIWGHPRNTEAFF. Full variable domain (rest looked up from reference TRBV30 and TRBJ1-1): SQTIHQWPATLVQPVGSPLSLECTVEGTSNPNLYWYRQAAGRGLQLLFYSVGIGQISSEVPQNLSASRPQDRQFILSSKKLLLSDSGFYLCAWRQIWGHPRNTEAFFGQGTRLTVV.

The chain couples TRBV6-1 to TRBJ1-1, with 8 bases that match TRBD1. J was trimmed by 2 bases and V by 6 bases; bases with no gene match: 8. From germline, CDR1 is MNHNS and CDR2 SASEGT. CDR3 size: 15 residues. In DNA form, the CDR3 reads TGTGCCAGCAGAGGTTCAGGGGGCTCAAACACTGAAGCTTTCTTT. It is translated as CASRGSGGSNTEAFF.

V gene TRBV6-5 combines with J gene TRBJ1-1, with D unresolved. Trimming left V 0 bases short and J 0 bases short, with 8 bases between. The CDR3 consists of 15 residues. Germline V gene sequence: CDR1 MNHEY, CDR2 SVGAGI. The CDR3 coding sequence is TGTGCCAGCAGTTACTCCTATAACTTGAACACTGAAGCTTTCTTT. Protein: CASSYSYNLNTEAFF.

This chain uses TRBV7-7 with TRBJ2-5, with no clear D. The V gene lost 0 bases and the J gene lost 5 bases, with 13 bases spanning the gap. The CDR3 length is 15 residues. The germline V gene has CDR1 SSHAT and CDR2 FNYEAQ (reference sequence). Here the CDR3 DNA reads TGTGCCAGCAGCTTAGCCCTCTTACCTCGGGAGACCCAGTACTTC. This sequence encodes CASSLALLPRETQYF.

V and J are TRBV15 and TRBJ1-1; D call uncertain. V gave up 0 bases and J gave up 1 base, with 9 bases separating them. Germline-derived CDR1 and CDR2 are LNHNV and YYDKDF (reference sequence). CDR3 length: 15 amino acids. In DNA form, the CDR3 reads TGTGCCACCAGCAGAGATTTGCGTAGGAACACTGAAGCTTTCTTT. This encodes CATSRDLRRNTEAFF.

The rearrangement joins TRBV2 to TRBJ1-2; D call uncertain. V was cut by 8 bases and J by 4 bases, with 11 bases left in between. CDR3 size: 12 residues. Germline CDR1 SNHLY, CDR2 FYNNEI. CDR3 coding DNA: TGTGCCAGCCAGATCCGTTCCTATGGCTACACCTTC. Translating gives CASQIRSYGYTF.

The chain is built from TRBV7-2 and TRBJ2-1, with D maybe TRBD1 (6 bases). Germline values: CDR1 SGHTA, CDR2 FQGNSA. The CDR3 consists of 15 residues. V lost 3 bases to trimming and J lost 6 bases, with 15 bases between them. The CDR3, as DNA: TGTGCCAGCAGCTTCGGACAGCATGGGGGCAATGAGCAGTTCTTC. This sequence encodes CASSFGQHGGNEQFF.

This clone came up once. V and J are TRBV30 and TRBJ2-6; 12 bases agree with TRBD1. The V and J ends lost 3 bases and 4 bases, in that order; junction bases with no gene match: 7. CDR1 and CDR2 (germline): GTSNPN, SVGIG (reference sequence). There are 17 residues in the CDR3. The CDR3 nucleotides are TGTGCCTGGAGCCCGGGACAGGGGGCAGTCGGGGCCAACGTCCTGACTTTC. Its translation is CAWSPGQGAVGANVLTF.

CDR3 in amino acids: CASSGTGAYEQYF. In DNA form, the CDR3 reads TGTGCCAGTTCAGGGACAGGCGCCTACGAGCAGTACTTC. This chain connects TRBV5-4 to TRBJ2-7; 8 bases map to TRBD1. Looked up from germline, CDR1 is SGHNT and CDR2 is YYREEE (reference sequence). V shed 8 bases, J shed 2 bases, and the junction held 6 bases outside the gene matches. This CDR3 comprises 13 residues.

The CDR3 nucleotides are TGTGCCAGCAGCCAAAACAGAGCAACTAATGAAAAACTGTTTTTT. Protein sequence: CASSQNRATNEKLFF. The chain carries TRBV5-5 and TRBJ1-4, with D unresolved. Germline values: CDR1 SGHKS, CDR2 YYEKEE (reference sequence). Deletions cut 4 bases from V and 0 bases from J, with 10 bases between. The CDR3 loop spans 15 amino acids. Variable domain in full (rest from reference TRBV5-5 and TRBJ1-4): DAGVTQSPTHLIKTRGQQVTLRCSPISGHKSVSWYQQVLGQGPQFIFQYYEKEERGRGNFPDRFSARQFPNYSSELNVNALLLGDSALYLCASSQNRATNEKLFFGSGTQLSVL.

Here the CDR3 reads CASSVRPGQGGGDGYTF. The CDR3 bases are TGTGCCAGCAGTGTCAGACCGGGACAGGGAGGGGGCGATGGCTACACCTTC. This chain links TRBV25-1 with TRBJ1-2; TRBD1 matches at 9 bases. In germline, CDR1 is MGHDK, CDR2 SYGVNS. Trimming took 4 bases from V and 6 from J; bases not matched to a gene: 15. The CDR3 runs to 17 residues.

The chain employs TRBV5-4 and TRBJ2-1; TRBD1 agrees at 10 bases. The germline gives CDR1 SGHNT, CDR2 YYREEE (reference sequence). V was clipped by 2 bases and J by 4 bases; unmatched bases: 3. The CDR3 is 15 residues long. CDR3 DNA: TGTGCCAGCAGCTTTGACAGGGGGCCTTACAATGAGCAGTTCTTC. It yields the protein CASSFDRGPYNEQFF.

The chain recombines TRBV7-2 with TRBJ2-5; TRBD2 aligns across 13 bases. V shed 2 bases, J shed 7 bases, and the junction held 7 bases outside the gene matches. The CDR3 covers 16 residues. CDR1 and CDR2 from the germline V gene are SGHTA and FQGNSA. The CDR3 loop reads CASSLRTSGGLGTQYF. The CDR3 DNA sequence: TGTGCCAGCAGCTTAAGGACTAGCGGGGGTCTCGGGACCCAGTACTTC.

The chain employs TRBV5-1 and TRBJ2-1; the D gene is possibly TRBD2 (7 bases). CDR1 is SGHRS, CDR2 YFSETQ, per germline. V gave up 4 bases and J gave up 9 bases, with 20 bases separating them. The CDR3 extends over 15 amino acids. The CDR3 here is CASSKQGGGYGEQFF. The CDR3 DNA sequence: TGCGCCAGCAGCAAACAGGGCGGGGGATACGGTGAGCAGTTCTTC.

The chain recombines TRBV18 with TRBJ2-3, with 10 bases matching TRBD2. Trimming took 1 base from V and 5 from J; bases not matched to a gene: 15. The CDR3 runs 19 residues. The germline V gene encodes CDR1 KGHSH and CDR2 LQKENI. CDR3 amino acids: CASSPLPKSLAGDKDTQYF. In DNA, the CDR3 is TGTGCCAGCTCACCACTACCGAAATCTCTAGCGGGAGATAAAGATACGCAGTATTTT.